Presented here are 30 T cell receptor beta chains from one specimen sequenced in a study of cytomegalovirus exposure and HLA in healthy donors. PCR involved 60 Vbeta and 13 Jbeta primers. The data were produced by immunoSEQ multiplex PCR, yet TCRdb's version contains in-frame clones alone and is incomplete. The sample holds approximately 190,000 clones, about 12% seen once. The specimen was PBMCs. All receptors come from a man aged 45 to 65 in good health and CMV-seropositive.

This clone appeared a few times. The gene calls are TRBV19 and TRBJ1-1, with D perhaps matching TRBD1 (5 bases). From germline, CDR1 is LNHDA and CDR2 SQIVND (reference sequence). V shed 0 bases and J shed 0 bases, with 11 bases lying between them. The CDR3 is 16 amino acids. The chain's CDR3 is CASSIDRSGVNTEAFF. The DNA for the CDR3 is TGTGCCAGTAGTATAGATCGGTCGGGGGTGAACACTGAAGCTTTCTTT.

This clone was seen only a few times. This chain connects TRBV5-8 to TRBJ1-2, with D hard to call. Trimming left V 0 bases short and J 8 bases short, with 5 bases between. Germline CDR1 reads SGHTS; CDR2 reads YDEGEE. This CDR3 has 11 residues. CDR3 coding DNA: TGTGCCAGCAGCTTGGGAGTGGGCTACACCTTC. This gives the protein CASSLGVGYTF.

The CDR3 here is CASSPDPTSGGLQEYF. The CDR3 region has the DNA TGTGCCAGCAGCCCGGACCCGACTAGCGGGGGCCTCCAAGAGTACTTC. The chain recombines TRBV5-6 with TRBJ2-5, with 12 nucleotides matching TRBD2. This CDR3 comprises 16 residues. The trim removed 4 bases at V and 12 bases at J, leaving 16 bases unmatched. Germline CDR1 SGHDT, CDR2 YYEEEE. The whole variable domain, remainder taken from reference TRBV5-6 and TRBJ2-5, is DAGVTQSPTHLIKTRGQQVTLRCSPKSGHDTVSWYQQALGQGPQFIFQYYEEEERQRGNFPDRFSGHQFPNYSSELNVNALLLGDSALYLCASSPDPTSGGLQEYFGPGTRLLVL.

CDR3 amino acids: CASSQNMEQPQHF. The CDR3 bases are TGTGCCAGCAGCCAAAATATGGAGCAGCCCCAGCATTTT. The chain is built from TRBV14 and TRBJ1-5, with no clear D. The CDR3 has 13 amino acids. V dropped 2 bases and J dropped 7 bases, with 9 bases sitting between them. CDR1 and CDR2 from the germline V gene are SGHDN and FVKESK.

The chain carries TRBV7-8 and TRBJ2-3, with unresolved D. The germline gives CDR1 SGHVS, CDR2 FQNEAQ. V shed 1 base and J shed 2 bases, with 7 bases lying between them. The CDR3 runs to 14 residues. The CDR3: CASSLGAPTDTQYF. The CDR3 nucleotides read TGTGCCAGCAGCTTAGGGGCTCCCACAGATACGCAGTATTTT.

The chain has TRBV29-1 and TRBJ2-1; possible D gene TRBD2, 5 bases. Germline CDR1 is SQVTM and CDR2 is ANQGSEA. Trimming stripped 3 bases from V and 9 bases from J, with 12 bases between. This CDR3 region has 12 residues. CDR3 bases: TGCAGCGTTGAGCCGGGGTCCGGTGAGCAGTTCTTC. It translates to CSVEPGSGEQFF.

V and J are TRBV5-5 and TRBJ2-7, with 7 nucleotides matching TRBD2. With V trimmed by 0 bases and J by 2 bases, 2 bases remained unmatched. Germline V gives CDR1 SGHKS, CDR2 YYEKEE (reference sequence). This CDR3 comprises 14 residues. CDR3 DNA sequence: TGTGCCAGCAGCTTGGTCCGGGGGGCCTACGAGCAGTACGTC. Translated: CASSLVRGAYEQYV.

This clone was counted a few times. The CDR3 bases are TGTGCCAGTAGTAGCGACAGCATTCACTATGGCTACACCTTC. Amino acid sequence: CASSSDSIHYGYTF. This rearrangement joins TRBV19 to TRBJ1-2, with D possibly being TRBD1 (5 bases). This CDR3 comprises 14 residues. CDR1 and CDR2 (germline): LNHDA, SQIVND (reference sequence). V was cut by 4 bases and J by 3 bases, with 12 bases left in between.

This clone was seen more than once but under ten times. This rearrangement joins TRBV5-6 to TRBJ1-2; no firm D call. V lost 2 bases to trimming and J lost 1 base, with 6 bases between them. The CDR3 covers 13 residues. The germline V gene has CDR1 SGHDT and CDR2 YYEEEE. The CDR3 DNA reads TGTGCCAGCAGCTTTGGCGGTAACTATGGCTACACCTTC. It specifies CASSFGGNYGYTF.

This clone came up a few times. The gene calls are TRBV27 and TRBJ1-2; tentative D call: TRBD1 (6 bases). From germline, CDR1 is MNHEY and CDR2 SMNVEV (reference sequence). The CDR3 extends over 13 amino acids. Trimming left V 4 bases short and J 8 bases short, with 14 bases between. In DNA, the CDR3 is TGTGCCAGCAGTTACAGGGACGGAAACGGCTACACCTTC. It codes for CASSYRDGNGYTF.

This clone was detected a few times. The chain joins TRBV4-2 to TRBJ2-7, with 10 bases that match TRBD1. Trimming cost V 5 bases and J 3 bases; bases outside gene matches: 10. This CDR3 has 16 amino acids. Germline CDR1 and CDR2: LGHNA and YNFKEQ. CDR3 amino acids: CASSALRTGGRYEQYF. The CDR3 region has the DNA TGTGCCAGCAGCGCCCTAAGGACAGGGGGACGCTACGAGCAGTACTTC.

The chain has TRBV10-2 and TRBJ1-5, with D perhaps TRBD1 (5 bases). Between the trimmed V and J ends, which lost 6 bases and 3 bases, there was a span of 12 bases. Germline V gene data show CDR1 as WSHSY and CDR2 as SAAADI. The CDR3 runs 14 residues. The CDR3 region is CASSPDSVNQPQHF. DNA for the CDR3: TGCGCCAGCAGCCCCGACAGTGTCAATCAGCCCCAGCATTTT.

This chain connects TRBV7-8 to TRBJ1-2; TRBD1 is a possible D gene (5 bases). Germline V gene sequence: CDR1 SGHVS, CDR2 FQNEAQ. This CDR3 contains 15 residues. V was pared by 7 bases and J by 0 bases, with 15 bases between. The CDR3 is CASNQPDTSNYGYTF. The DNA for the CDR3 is TGTGCCAGCAACCAACCGGACACCTCTAACTATGGCTACACCTTC. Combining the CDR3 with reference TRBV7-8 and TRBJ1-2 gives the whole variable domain GAGVSQSPRYKVAKRGQDVALRCDPISGHVSLFWYQQALGQGPEFLTYFQNEAQLDKSGLPSDRFFAERPEGSVSTLKIQRTQQEDSAVYLCASNQPDTSNYGYTFGSGTRLTVV.

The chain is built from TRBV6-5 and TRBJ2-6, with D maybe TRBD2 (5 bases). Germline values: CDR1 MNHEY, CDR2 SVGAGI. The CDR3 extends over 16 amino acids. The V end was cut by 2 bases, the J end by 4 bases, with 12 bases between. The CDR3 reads CASSYPSPGGANVLTF. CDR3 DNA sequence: TGTGCCAGCAGTTACCCCTCTCCGGGAGGGGCCAACGTCCTGACTTTC.

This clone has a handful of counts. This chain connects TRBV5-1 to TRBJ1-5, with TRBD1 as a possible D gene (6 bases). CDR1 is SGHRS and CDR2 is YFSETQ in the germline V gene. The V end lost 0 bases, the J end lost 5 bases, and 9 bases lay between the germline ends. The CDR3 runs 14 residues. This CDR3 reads CASSLEGGYQPQHF. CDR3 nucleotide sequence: TGCGCCAGCAGCTTGGAGGGGGGGTATCAGCCCCAGCATTTT.

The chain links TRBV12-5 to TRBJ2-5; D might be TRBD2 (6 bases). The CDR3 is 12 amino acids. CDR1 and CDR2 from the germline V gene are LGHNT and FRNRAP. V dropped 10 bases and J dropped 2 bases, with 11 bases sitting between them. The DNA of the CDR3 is TGTGCTACCCGGGACTTTCAAGAGACCCAGTACTTC. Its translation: CATRDFQETQYF.

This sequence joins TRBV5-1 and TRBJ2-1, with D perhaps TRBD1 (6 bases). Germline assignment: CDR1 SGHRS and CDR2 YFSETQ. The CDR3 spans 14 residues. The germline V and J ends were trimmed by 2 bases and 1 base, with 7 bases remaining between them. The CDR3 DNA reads TGCGCCAGCAGCTTCGACAGGTCCTACAATGAGCAGTTCTTC. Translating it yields CASSFDRSYNEQFF.

As DNA, the CDR3 is TGCAGTGCTAGGACAGGGGAGACCCAGTACTTC. It translates to CSARTGETQYF. V is TRBV20-1 and J is TRBJ2-5, with 7 positions matching TRBD1. Germline V gives CDR1 DFQATT, CDR2 SNEGSKA (reference sequence). After removal of 3 bases from V and 5 bases from J, the junction contained 0 bases not matched to a gene. The CDR3 contains 11 residues.

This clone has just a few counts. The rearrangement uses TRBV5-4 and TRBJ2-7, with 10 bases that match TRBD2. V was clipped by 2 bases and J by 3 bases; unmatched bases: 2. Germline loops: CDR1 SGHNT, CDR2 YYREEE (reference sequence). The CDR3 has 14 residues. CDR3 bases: TGTGCCAGCAGCTTAGCGGGGGGGATCTACGAGCAGTACTTC. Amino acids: CASSLAGGIYEQYF.

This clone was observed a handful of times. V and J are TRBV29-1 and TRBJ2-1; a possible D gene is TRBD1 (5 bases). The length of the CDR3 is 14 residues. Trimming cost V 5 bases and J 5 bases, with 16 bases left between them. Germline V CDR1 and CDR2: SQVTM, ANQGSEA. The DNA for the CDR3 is TGCAGCGTTACAGATGAACTGGGGCACAATGAGCAGTTCTTC. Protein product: CSVTDELGHNEQFF.

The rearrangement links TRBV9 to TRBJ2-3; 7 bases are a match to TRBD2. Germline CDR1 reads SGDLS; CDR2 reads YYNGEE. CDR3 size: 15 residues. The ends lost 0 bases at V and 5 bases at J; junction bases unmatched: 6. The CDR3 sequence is CASSVGPSGGDTQYF. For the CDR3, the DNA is TGTGCCAGCAGCGTAGGGCCTTCGGGAGGAGATACGCAGTATTTT.

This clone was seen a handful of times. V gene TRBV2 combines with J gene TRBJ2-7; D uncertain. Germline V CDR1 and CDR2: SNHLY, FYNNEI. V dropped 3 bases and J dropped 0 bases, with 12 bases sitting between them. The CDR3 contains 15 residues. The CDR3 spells CASSDYPRSSYEQYV. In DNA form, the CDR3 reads TGTGCCAGCAGTGACTACCCCCGGAGCTCCTACGAGCAGTACGTC.

The CDR3 here is CASSLNSFSYNEQFF. The CDR3 DNA reads TGCGCCAGCAGCCTCAATAGTTTCTCCTACAATGAGCAGTTCTTC. The rearrangement joins TRBV5-1 to TRBJ2-1; no definite D call. This CDR3 is built from 15 residues. V was shortened by 4 bases and J by 0 bases, with 11 bases between the two germline ends. Germline CDR1 reads SGHRS; CDR2 reads YFSETQ.

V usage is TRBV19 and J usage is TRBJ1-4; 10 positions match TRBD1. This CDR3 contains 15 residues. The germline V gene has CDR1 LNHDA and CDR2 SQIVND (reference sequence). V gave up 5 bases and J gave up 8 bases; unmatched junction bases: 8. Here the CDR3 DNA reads TGTGCCAGTAGTGCCCCGGGACAGGGGACGGAAAAACTGTTTTTT. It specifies CASSAPGQGTEKLFF.

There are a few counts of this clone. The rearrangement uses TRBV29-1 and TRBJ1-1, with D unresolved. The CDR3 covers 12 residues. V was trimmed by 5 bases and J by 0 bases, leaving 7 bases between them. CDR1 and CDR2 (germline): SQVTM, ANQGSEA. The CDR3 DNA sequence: TGCAGCGTTTATACAGTGAACACTGAAGCTTTCTTT. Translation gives CSVYTVNTEAFF.

The CDR3 coding sequence is TGTGCCAGCTCGCCTATGGCAGGGTTCGAGCAGTACGTC. Amino acid sequence: CASSPMAGFEQYV. The genes are TRBV18 and TRBJ2-7; a possible D gene is TRBD1 (5 bases). Trimming cost V 6 bases and J 6 bases, with 15 bases left between them. CDR3 length: 13 residues. CDR1 and CDR2 from the germline V gene are KGHSH and LQKENI.

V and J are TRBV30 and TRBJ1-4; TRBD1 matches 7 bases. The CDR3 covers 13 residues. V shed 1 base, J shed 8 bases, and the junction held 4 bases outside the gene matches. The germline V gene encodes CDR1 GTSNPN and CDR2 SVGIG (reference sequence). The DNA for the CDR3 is TGTGCCTGGAGTGACAGGGGAAAGGAAAAACTGTTTTTT. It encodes CAWSDRGKEKLFF.

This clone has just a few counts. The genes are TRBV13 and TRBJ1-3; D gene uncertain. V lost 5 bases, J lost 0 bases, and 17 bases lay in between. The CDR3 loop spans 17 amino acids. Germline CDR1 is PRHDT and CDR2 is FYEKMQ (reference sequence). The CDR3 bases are TGTGCCAGCAGCCGATTCCCGGAGGGTCCCTCTGGAAACACCATATATTTT. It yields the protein CASSRFPEGPSGNTIYF.

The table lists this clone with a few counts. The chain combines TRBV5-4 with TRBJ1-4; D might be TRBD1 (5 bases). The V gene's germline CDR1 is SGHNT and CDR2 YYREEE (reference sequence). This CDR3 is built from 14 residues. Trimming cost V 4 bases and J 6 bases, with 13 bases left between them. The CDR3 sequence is CASSPAGEDEKLFF. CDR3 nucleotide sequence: TGTGCCAGCAGCCCCGCGGGGGAGGATGAAAAACTGTTTTTT.

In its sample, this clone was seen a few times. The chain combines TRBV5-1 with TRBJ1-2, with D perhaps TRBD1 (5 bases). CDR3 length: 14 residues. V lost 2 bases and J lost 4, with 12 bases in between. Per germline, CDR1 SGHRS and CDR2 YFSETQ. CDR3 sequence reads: CASSLSAGFYGYTF. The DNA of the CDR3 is TGCGCCAGCAGCTTATCGGCAGGGTTCTATGGCTACACCTTC.